These T cell receptor beta chains were read from a single sample in a study of T cell responses to AZD1222 COVID-19 vaccine. Assay used: immunoSEQ multiplex PCR; TCRdb lists only in-frame clones, some missing. The table shows about 180,000 clones, with 90% to 95% occurring only once. Sequencing was performed on peripheral blood, taken 28 days after the second AZD1222 dose. All receptors derive from an adult who received the AZD1222 COVID-19 vaccine. The CDR3 runs from the conserved cysteine through the conserved F or W. The order of the fields is clone size, V gene, J gene, D gene, CDR3 DNA, CDR3 protein. The D gene is left open where the match is weak. The size of a clone is reported for some rows only, either as once, few or many, or as a class for expanded clones.

clone_size: NA; v_call: TRBV4-2; j_call: TRBJ2-7; d_call: NA; cdr3_nt: TGTGCCAGCAGCCAAGATGGGACAGGACTAGCTTACGAGCAGTACTTC; cdr3_aa: CASSQDGTGLAYEQYF
clone_size: NA; v_call: TRBV12-5; j_call: TRBJ1-3; d_call: NA; cdr3_nt: TGTGCTACACGGGACGGCAGCTCTGGAAACACCATATATTTT; cdr3_aa: CATRDGSSGNTIYF
clone_size: NA; v_call: TRBV6-5; j_call: TRBJ1-1; d_call: NA; cdr3_nt: TGTGCCAGCAGGTATGACCCTTTGATGAACACTGAAGCTTTCTTT; cdr3_aa: CASRYDPLMNTEAFF
clone_size: once; v_call: TRBV5-1; j_call: TRBJ2-7; d_call: TRBD1; cdr3_nt: TGCGCCAGCAGCGTGGCAGGGGGCAGCTACGAGCAGTACTTC; cdr3_aa: CASSVAGGSYEQYF
clone_size: NA; v_call: TRBV6-2/TRBV6-3; j_call: TRBJ1-5; d_call: TRBD1; cdr3_nt: TGTGCCAGCAGTGGAAGAGAAACAGGGGCATATAGCAATCAGCCCCAGCATTTT; cdr3_aa: CASSGRETGAYSNQPQHF
clone_size: NA; v_call: TRBV10-2; j_call: TRBJ1-4; d_call: NA; cdr3_nt: TGCGCCAGCAGTGAGCCTGGGGGTTTAAGTGAAAAACTGTTTTTT; cdr3_aa: CASSEPGGLSEKLFF
clone_size: NA; v_call: TRBV19; j_call: TRBJ1-2; d_call: NA; cdr3_nt: TGTGCCAGTAGTATAACCGGCAACTATGGCTACACCTTC; cdr3_aa: CASSITGNYGYTF
clone_size: NA; v_call: TRBV10-3; j_call: TRBJ2-3; d_call: TRBD1; cdr3_nt: TGTGCCATCAGTGAAGGGGGCGTTGAGTGGGCAGATACGCAGTATTTT; cdr3_aa: CAISEGGVEWADTQYF
clone_size: NA; v_call: TRBV19; j_call: TRBJ2-2; d_call: TRBD1; cdr3_nt: TGTGCCAGTAGTAAGACAGGGGCGAACACCGGGGAGCTGTTTTTT; cdr3_aa: CASSKTGANTGELFF
clone_size: NA; v_call: TRBV5-1; j_call: TRBJ1-3; d_call: TRBD1; cdr3_nt: TGCGCCAGCAGCTTGGCAGGGGGCTCTGGAAACACCATATATTTT; cdr3_aa: CASSLAGGSGNTIYF
clone_size: NA; v_call: TRBV9; j_call: TRBJ1-1; d_call: NA; cdr3_nt: TGTGCCAGCAGCGTAGCAGACCACATGAACACTGAAGCTTTCTTT; cdr3_aa: CASSVADHMNTEAFF
clone_size: once; v_call: TRBV5-1; j_call: TRBJ2-3; d_call: NA; cdr3_nt: TGCGCCAGCAGCTTGGGAGATTACGGCACAGATACGCAGTATTTT; cdr3_aa: CASSLGDYGTDTQYF
clone_size: NA; v_call: TRBV2; j_call: TRBJ1-5; d_call: NA; cdr3_nt: TGTGCCAGCAAGGATTTAAGCAATCAGCCCCAGCATTTT; cdr3_aa: CASKDLSNQPQHF
clone_size: NA; v_call: TRBV27; j_call: TRBJ1-1; d_call: NA; cdr3_nt: TGTGCCAGCAGTCCACTAATGAACACTGAAGCTTTCTTT; cdr3_aa: CASSPLMNTEAFF
clone_size: NA; v_call: TRBV9; j_call: TRBJ2-7; d_call: TRBD1; cdr3_nt: TGTGCCAGCAGCCCTACCGGGACAGGTTACTACGAGCAGTACTTC; cdr3_aa: CASSPTGTGYYEQYF
clone_size: NA; v_call: TRBV3-1/TRBV3-2; j_call: TRBJ2-7; d_call: NA; cdr3_nt: TGTGCCAGCAGCCACGCGGGAAACGAGCAGTACTTC; cdr3_aa: CASSHAGNEQYF
clone_size: NA; v_call: TRBV11-3; j_call: TRBJ1-4; d_call: NA; cdr3_nt: TGTGCCAGCAGTTCCGACCGGGAAAAACTGTTTTTT; cdr3_aa: CASSSDREKLFF
clone_size: NA; v_call: TRBV2; j_call: TRBJ1-2; d_call: NA; cdr3_nt: TGTGCCAGCGGCCGGGACGCGGCGGACTATGGCTACACCTTC; cdr3_aa: CASGRDAADYGYTF
clone_size: NA; v_call: TRBV7-9; j_call: TRBJ2-2; d_call: NA; cdr3_nt: TGTGCCAGCAGCTTAGGACAGACGCCGAACACCGGGGAGCTGTTTTTT; cdr3_aa: CASSLGQTPNTGELFF
clone_size: NA; v_call: TRBV27; j_call: TRBJ2-5; d_call: TRBD2; cdr3_nt: TGTGCCAGCAGTCTCAGTGCCAGCGGGGCAAAAGAGACCCAGTACTTC; cdr3_aa: CASSLSASGAKETQYF
clone_size: NA; v_call: TRBV7-2; j_call: TRBJ1-1; d_call: NA; cdr3_nt: TGTGCCAGCAGCTTATGGGTAAACGAGAACACTGAAGCTTTCTTT; cdr3_aa: CASSLWVNENTEAFF
clone_size: NA; v_call: TRBV11-3; j_call: TRBJ1-6; d_call: TRBD1; cdr3_nt: TGTGCCAGCAGCTTCGACAGGGTCGGTTCACCCCTCCACTTT; cdr3_aa: CASSFDRVGSPLHF
clone_size: NA; v_call: TRBV11-2; j_call: TRBJ1-1; d_call: NA; cdr3_nt: TGTGCCAGCAGCCCAGGCGAGGCTTTCTTT; cdr3_aa: CASSPGEAFF
clone_size: NA; v_call: TRBV5-8; j_call: TRBJ2-5; d_call: NA; cdr3_nt: TGTGCCAGCAGCTTCATTGTGGAGACCCAGTACTTC; cdr3_aa: CASSFIVETQYF
clone_size: NA; v_call: TRBV24-1; j_call: TRBJ1-1; d_call: NA; cdr3_nt: TGTGCCACCAGTCGGGCAGGGCCTCAGGCTGAAGCTTTCTTT; cdr3_aa: CATSRAGPQAEAFF
clone_size: NA; v_call: TRBV27; j_call: TRBJ2-2; d_call: TRBD2; cdr3_nt: TGTGCCAGCAGTCTACGGACTAGCCCGAGAGCCGGGGAGCTGTTTTTT; cdr3_aa: CASSLRTSPRAGELFF
clone_size: once; v_call: TRBV5-8; j_call: TRBJ1-1; d_call: TRBD1; cdr3_nt: TGTGCCAGCAGCTTTTCGACAGGGGGGGAGACTGAAGCTTTCTTT; cdr3_aa: CASSFSTGGETEAFF
clone_size: NA; v_call: TRBV19; j_call: TRBJ2-2; d_call: NA; cdr3_nt: TGTGCCAGTAGTATAGATCGGGGACACACCGGGGAGCTGTTTTTT; cdr3_aa: CASSIDRGHTGELFF
clone_size: NA; v_call: TRBV7-9; j_call: TRBJ1-6; d_call: NA; cdr3_nt: TGTGCCAGCAGTTCGATCGGGTCACCCCTCCACTTT; cdr3_aa: CASSSIGSPLHF
clone_size: NA; v_call: TRBV19; j_call: TRBJ2-1; d_call: NA; cdr3_nt: TGTGCCAGTAGTATCCAAGCGAGCTCCTACAATGAGCAGTTCTTC; cdr3_aa: CASSIQASSYNEQFF
clone_size: NA; v_call: TRBV15; j_call: TRBJ2-3; d_call: NA; cdr3_nt: TGTGCCACCAGCAGCGACTTGGCGCCAGATACGCAGTATTTT; cdr3_aa: CATSSDLAPDTQYF
clone_size: once; v_call: TRBV2; j_call: TRBJ2-3; d_call: NA; cdr3_nt: TGTGCCAGCAGTGAATTCGGAGCCTATCGAGCCACAGATACGCAGTATTTT; cdr3_aa: CASSEFGAYRATDTQYF
clone_size: NA; v_call: TRBV5-6; j_call: TRBJ1-5; d_call: TRBD1; cdr3_nt: TGTGCCAGCAGTTCCGGGACAGGTAATCAGCCCCAGCATTTT; cdr3_aa: CASSSGTGNQPQHF
clone_size: once; v_call: TRBV3-1/TRBV3-2; j_call: TRBJ1-3; d_call: NA; cdr3_nt: TGTGCCAGCACCCCAAGTGGGGGGGCATCTGGAAACACCATATATTTT; cdr3_aa: CASTPSGGASGNTIYF
clone_size: NA; v_call: TRBV6-1; j_call: TRBJ1-2; d_call: NA; cdr3_nt: TGTGCCAGCAGTGAAGCTGGCCAGGCGGTAGTTGGCTACACCTTC; cdr3_aa: CASSEAGQAVVGYTF
clone_size: NA; v_call: TRBV18; j_call: TRBJ2-1; d_call: TRBD2; cdr3_nt: TGTGCCAGCTCAGACCAGGGAGGGTCCTACAATGAGCAGTTCTTC; cdr3_aa: CASSDQGGSYNEQFF
clone_size: NA; v_call: TRBV5-4; j_call: TRBJ1-4; d_call: TRBD1; cdr3_nt: TGTGCCAGCAGTCAGGACAGGGGGCCTGAAAAACTGTTTTTT; cdr3_aa: CASSQDRGPEKLFF
clone_size: NA; v_call: TRBV6-4; j_call: TRBJ1-1; d_call: NA; cdr3_nt: TGTGCCAGCAGTCGGACAGTGAACACTGAAGCTTTCTTT; cdr3_aa: CASSRTVNTEAFF
clone_size: NA; v_call: TRBV28; j_call: TRBJ1-2; d_call: NA; cdr3_nt: TGTGCCAGCAGAAAAAGGGGCTACACCTTC; cdr3_aa: CASRKRGYTF
clone_size: once; v_call: TRBV29-1; j_call: TRBJ2-1; d_call: NA; cdr3_nt: TGCAGCGCAATCAAGGGGGACCCAGTAGTCTATGAGCAGTTCTTC; cdr3_aa: CSAIKGDPVVYEQFF
clone_size: NA; v_call: TRBV5-1; j_call: TRBJ2-5; d_call: NA; cdr3_nt: TGCGCCAGCAGACCGGCCCTCGGGGTCCAAGAGACCCAGTACTTC; cdr3_aa: CASRPALGVQETQYF
clone_size: NA; v_call: TRBV15; j_call: TRBJ2-7; d_call: NA; cdr3_nt: TGTGCCACCAGCAGAGATGCAAGAGCCGAGCAGTACTTC; cdr3_aa: CATSRDARAEQYF
clone_size: NA; v_call: TRBV5-1; j_call: TRBJ1-1; d_call: NA; cdr3_nt: TGCGCCAGCAGCTTAACGGAGCGGACTGAAGCTTTCTTT; cdr3_aa: CASSLTERTEAFF
clone_size: NA; v_call: TRBV5-1; j_call: TRBJ1-2; d_call: NA; cdr3_nt: TGCGCCAGCAGCCAGGTGTGGACGGGCGGCTACACCTTC; cdr3_aa: CASSQVWTGGYTF
clone_size: NA; v_call: TRBV18; j_call: TRBJ1-2; d_call: NA; cdr3_nt: TGTGCCAGCTCACCCCTAGGAACGGACTTCTACACCTTC; cdr3_aa: CASSPLGTDFYTF
clone_size: once; v_call: TRBV29-1; j_call: TRBJ2-5; d_call: NA; cdr3_nt: TGCAGCGTTGAAACCCAGGGGGGTGTTCTTGGAGAGACCCAGTACTTC; cdr3_aa: CSVETQGGVLGETQYF
clone_size: NA; v_call: TRBV27; j_call: TRBJ2-3; d_call: TRBD1; cdr3_nt: TGTGCCAGCAGTTCAGGGACAGGGTTGGATACGCAGTATTTT; cdr3_aa: CASSSGTGLDTQYF
clone_size: once; v_call: TRBV10-1; j_call: TRBJ2-1; d_call: TRBD2; cdr3_nt: TGCGCCAGCAGCCCCGGGACTAGCGACCTCAATGAGCAGTTCTTC; cdr3_aa: CASSPGTSDLNEQFF
clone_size: NA; v_call: TRBV5-6; j_call: TRBJ1-2; d_call: NA; cdr3_nt: TGTGCCAGCAGGGTGTGGGGGGCCGGTGGCTACACCTTC; cdr3_aa: CASRVWGAGGYTF
clone_size: NA; v_call: TRBV30; j_call: TRBJ2-7; d_call: NA; cdr3_nt: TGTGCCTTCTCTCCCGGGCCAAACTACGAGCAGTACTTC; cdr3_aa: CAFSPGPNYEQYF
clone_size: NA; v_call: TRBV3-1/TRBV3-2; j_call: TRBJ1-3; d_call: NA; cdr3_nt: TGTGCCAGCAGCCTTGCCTGGGGTGGGTCTGGAAACACCATATATTTT; cdr3_aa: CASSLAWGGSGNTIYF
clone_size: NA; v_call: TRBV27; j_call: TRBJ2-5; d_call: NA; cdr3_nt: TGTGCCAGCAGTTTATGGGCGTTTCAAGAGACCCAGTACTTC; cdr3_aa: CASSLWAFQETQYF
clone_size: once; v_call: TRBV28; j_call: TRBJ1-2; d_call: TRBD1; cdr3_nt: TGTGCCAGCGCCCCGGGACAGGGGGTAAATGGCTACACCTTC; cdr3_aa: CASAPGQGVNGYTF
clone_size: NA; v_call: TRBV7-3; j_call: TRBJ1-3; d_call: NA; cdr3_nt: TGTGCCAGCAGCTTCGACGGCCCCTCTGGAAACACCATATATTTT; cdr3_aa: CASSFDGPSGNTIYF
clone_size: once; v_call: TRBV11-2; j_call: TRBJ1-4; d_call: NA; cdr3_nt: TGTGCCAGCAGCTTAGAGGCAGCAACTAATGAAAAACTGTTTTTT; cdr3_aa: CASSLEAATNEKLFF
clone_size: NA; v_call: TRBV29-1; j_call: TRBJ2-3; d_call: TRBD1; cdr3_nt: TGCAGCGTTGGGGAAGGGACAGGGTTTTTTTCAGATACGCAGTATTTT; cdr3_aa: CSVGEGTGFFSDTQYF
clone_size: NA; v_call: TRBV7-6; j_call: TRBJ2-1; d_call: TRBD1; cdr3_nt: TGTGCCAGCAGCTTGACAGGGGCCCTAAACAATGAGCAGTTCTTC; cdr3_aa: CASSLTGALNNEQFF
clone_size: once; v_call: TRBV5-4; j_call: TRBJ2-5; d_call: NA; cdr3_nt: TGTGCCAGCAGCTTCCGGGATGGAGAAGAGACCCAGTACTTC; cdr3_aa: CASSFRDGEETQYF